The rows below give T cell receptor beta chains drawn from one sample of a study of cytomegalovirus exposure and HLA in healthy donors. Clones were read by immunoSEQ multiplex PCR, and TCRdb kept only the in-frame ones, dropping some. The table has fewer than 200,000 clones, 80% seen once. The sample consisted of PBMCs. These receptors came from a woman between 50 and 59 years old in good health and CMV-seronegative. Both conserved end residues are trimmed from each CDR3. Fields, in order: V gene, J gene, CDR3 protein.

TRBV28,TRBJ2-3,ASSQGGEEDTQY
TRBV5-1,TRBJ2-3,ASSSWTGRDTQY
TRBV2,TRBJ2-5,ASSEDQVAGETQY
TRBV2,TRBJ1-4,ASTLGQGAEGKLF
TRBV7-2,TRBJ1-2,ASSLNRDRPNYGYT
TRBV7-2,TRBJ1-4,ASSLAPAGGAWEKLF
TRBV5-6,TRBJ2-7,ASSVKGVDYEQY
TRBV5-1,TRBJ2-7,ASSLSLGSSYEQY
TRBV18,TRBJ2-4,ASSPGTGTLNIQY
TRBV15,TRBJ2-7,ATSRGLTSYEQY
TRBV5-1,TRBJ1-1,ASSLEPTGADTEAF
TRBV5-6,TRBJ2-5,ASSLATGGYETQY
TRBV5-1,TRBJ2-3,ASSLLRRRGADTQY
TRBV7-2,TRBJ1-1,ASSLHLAANTEAF
TRBV6-5,TRBJ2-7,ASSYSSGGAYEQY
TRBV27,TRBJ1-1,ASSPGNPGTEAF
TRBV10-3,TRBJ2-7,AISYAGGQNYEQY
TRBV10-3,TRBJ2-1,AISDTGVSQF
TRBV7-9,TRBJ2-5,SSSLGTGAARQETQY
TRBV9,TRBJ1-4,ASSPTGLTNEKLF
TRBV18,TRBJ2-7,ASSPRTGPDEQY
TRBV5-1,TRBJ2-1,ASSVDSYNEQF
TRBV29-1,TRBJ2-1,SVQAGGRSGEQF
TRBV19,NA,ASSIGQASSYEQY
TRBV6-5,TRBJ2-5,ASSYSSGWSGETQY
TRBV30,TRBJ1-4,AWGTTFGGYEKLF
TRBV7-6,TRBJ1-2,ASRLGRGDQYGYT
TRBV18,TRBJ1-5,ASSPGTGGYQPQH
TRBV6-5,TRBJ1-1,ASSYSYGDMNTEAF
TRBV5-1,TRBJ2-5,ASSSLLASETQY
TRBV25-1,TRBJ2-3,ASSVGGAFH
TRBV15,TRBJ2-7,ATSLKEGYEQY
TRBV9,TRBJ2-7,ASSVEGGEAYEQY
TRBV6-5,TRBJ2-7,ASKLLPDSYEQY
TRBV4-3,TRBJ1-4,ASSQEQGATNEKLF
TRBV28,TRBJ2-7,ASSLSGRDYEQY
TRBV5-8,TRBJ1-4,ASSLGALF
TRBV12-5,TRBJ2-2,ASGFGNTGELF
TRBV28,TRBJ2-5,ASSPSGQGNTVTQY
TRBV5-4,TRBJ2-1,ASSYGTGGLNEQF
TRBV28,TRBJ1-3,ASSVQGHSGNTIY
TRBV2,TRBJ2-2,ASSLQGPNTGELF
TRBV4-1,TRBJ1-1,ASSQDFGEAF
TRBV11-3,TRBJ2-7,ASSLGGSYEQY
TRBV6-5,TRBJ1-6,ASSRRLNSPLH